This passage covers 22 T cell receptor beta chains from one sample sequenced in a study of Ad26.COV2.S vaccination and SARS-CoV-2 variants. Profiling relied on immunoSEQ multiplex PCR, and the TCRdb table lists in-frame clones only, not all of them. The profile shows about 350,000 clones, 80% to 90% of them singletons. Treatment of the sample: roughly 20 received Ad26.COV2.S at low or high dose, single or two shots; five or six received placebo; per-sample allocation not given. Vaccine and placebo recipients were sampled on day 63 after the first injection. The sequencing used peripheral blood, collected in a trial of Ad26.COV2.S vaccine versus placebo. The receptors were gathered from a person aged 18-65 years who received the Ad26.COV2.S COVID-19 vaccine or a placebo.

The chain joins TRBV9 to TRBJ2-1; 10 bases line up with TRBD2. The V gene end was trimmed by 0 bases and the J gene end by 3 bases; junction bases not matched to a gene: 3. The CDR3 totals 16 residues. Germline V gene sequence: CDR1 SGDLS, CDR2 YYNGEE. CDR3 nucleotides: TGTGCCAGCAGCGTAGAAGCTAGCGGGGGCTACAATGAGCAGTTCTTC. Encoded protein: CASSVEASGGYNEQFF.

This chain joins TRBV9 and TRBJ2-3; D possibly matches TRBD1 or TRBD2 (5 bases each). The germline gives CDR1 SGDLS, CDR2 YYNGEE. This CDR3 region has 14 residues. Trimming left V 0 bases short and J 6 bases short, with 11 bases between. The CDR3 region is CASSVGGYRDTQYF. CDR3 DNA sequence: TGTGCCAGCAGCGTAGGGGGGTATCGGGATACGCAGTATTTT.

Here the CDR3 reads CASSPLGLAGDQETQYF. CDR3 DNA: TGCGCCAGCAGCCCCTTAGGACTAGCGGGGGACCAAGAGACCCAGTACTTC. The chain carries TRBV4-1 and TRBJ2-5, with TRBD2 matching 13 bases. This CDR3 is built from 17 residues. Germline V gives CDR1 MGHRA, CDR2 YSYEKL. The V gene end was trimmed by 4 bases and the J gene end by 0 bases; junction bases not matched to a gene: 5.

This rearrangement joins TRBV4-3 to TRBJ2-7; 7 bases are a match to TRBD1. CDR1 and CDR2 from the germline V gene are LGHNA and YSLEER. J lost 4 bases, V lost 0 bases, and 15 bases had no gene match. The length of the CDR3 is 18 residues. The CDR3 here is CASSQDLRGGARVYEQYF. The CDR3, as DNA: TGCGCCAGCAGCCAAGACCTTCGAGGGGGCGCAAGGGTATACGAGCAGTACTTC.

This clone was seen only a few times. The rearrangement joins TRBV2 to TRBJ1-4; D is unresolved. Trimming took 4 bases from V and 2 from J, leaving 11 bases between them. Germline V gene lookup returns CDR1 SNHLY and CDR2 FYNNEI. CDR3 length equals 15 residues. CDR3 loop: CASSVRVRTNEKLFF. CDR3 coding DNA: TGTGCCAGCAGTGTAAGGGTTCGGACTAATGAAAAACTGTTTTTT.

The gene calls are TRBV6-2 or TRBV6-3 and TRBJ1-5, with no clear D. The germline gives CDR1 MNHEY, CDR2 SVGEGT. The V end lost 4 bases, the J end lost 0 bases, and 10 bases lay between the germline ends. The CDR3 runs to 15 residues. The CDR3 protein is CASSSEAYSNQPQHF. CDR3 bases: TGTGCCAGCAGTTCGGAGGCTTATAGCAATCAGCCCCAGCATTTT.

As for this clone: Other nucleotide sequences from this sample produce the same CDR3. V and J are TRBV28 and TRBJ2-2; D may be TRBD1 (5 bases). This CDR3 region has 13 residues. V lost 6 bases, J lost 6 bases, and 11 bases lay in between. Germline CDR1 is MDHEN and CDR2 is SYDVKM. The CDR3 sequence is CASRHRLAGELFF. For the CDR3, the DNA is TGTGCCAGCAGGCACAGGCTTGCCGGGGAGCTGTTTTTT.

This chain uses TRBV29-1 with TRBJ1-6; D may be TRBD1 (5 bases). The V end was cut by 7 bases, the J end by 9 bases, with 19 bases between. CDR1 is SQVTM and CDR2 is ANQGSEA in the germline V gene. The CDR3 consists of 14 residues. The DNA for the CDR3 is TGCAGCGGTGATGACGGAGGGGTGGGTTCACCCCTCCACTTT. Residues: CSGDDGGVGSPLHF.

This clone is a singleton in its sample. The chain is built from TRBV29-1 and TRBJ2-7; tentative D call: TRBD2 (7 bases). Trimming left V 6 bases short and J 3 bases short, with 12 bases between. The CDR3 contains 12 residues. Germline V CDR1 and CDR2: SQVTM, ANQGSEA. The CDR3 coding sequence is TGCAGCGTCTTAGGGGGGGACTACGAGCAGTACTTC. Protein product: CSVLGGDYEQYF.

V is TRBV6-2 or TRBV6-3 and J is TRBJ1-5, with D possibly TRBD1 on 5 matching bases. Per the germline V gene, CDR1 is MNHEY and CDR2 is SVGEGT. The V end was cut by 2 bases, the J end by 1 base, with 9 bases between. The CDR3 totals 15 residues. Here the CDR3 DNA reads TGTGCCAGCAGTTACGGAGGGGAGAGCAATCAGCCCCAGCATTTT. Translating gives CASSYGGESNQPQHF.

This chain links TRBV19 with TRBJ1-3; D is unclear. Germline assignment: CDR1 LNHDA and CDR2 SQIVND (reference sequence). CDR3 length equals 13 residues. Trimming cost V 5 bases and J 3 bases, with 8 bases left between them. CDR3 bases: TGTGCCAGTAGTGATTACAGTGGAAACACCATATATTTT. It yields the protein CASSDYSGNTIYF.

The chain uses TRBV28 and TRBJ2-5, with TRBD2 matching over 8 bases. V gave up 4 bases and J gave up 0 bases; unmatched junction bases: 10. CDR1 and CDR2 from the germline V gene are MDHEN and SYDVKM. This CDR3 comprises 17 residues. CDR3 nucleotide sequence: TGTGCCAGCAGTTCCCCGTGGCGGGGGGTCCACCAAGAGACCCAGTACTTC. Translated: CASSSPWRGVHQETQYF. Combining the CDR3 with reference TRBV28 and TRBJ2-5 gives the whole variable domain DVKVTQSSRYLVKRTGEKVFLECVQDMDHENMFWYRQDPGLGLRLIYFSYDVKMKEKGDIPEGYSVSREKKERFSLILESASTNQTSMYLCASSSPWRGVHQETQYFGPGTRLLVL.

CDR3 nucleotide sequence: TGTGCCTTTTTCGACGGCTTCTATGGCTACACCTTC. Its protein product is CAFFDGFYGYTF. The V and J genes are TRBV30 and TRBJ1-2, with D uncertain. Trimming took off 7 bases at V and 4 bases at J, with 13 bases between the two ends. The CDR3 spans 12 residues. CDR1 is GTSNPN and CDR2 is SVGIG in the germline V gene (reference sequence).

The V call is TRBV7-9, the J call TRBJ2-7; a weak D match, TRBD2 (6 bases). The CDR3 sequence is 15 residues long. Germline assignment: CDR1 SEHNR and CDR2 FQNEAQ (reference sequence). The V and J ends lost 1 base and 2 bases respectively, with 12 bases between them. CDR3 sequence reads: CASSLGVGSTYEQYF. The CDR3 region has the DNA TGTGCCAGCAGCTTAGGGGTCGGGAGTACCTACGAGCAGTACTTC.

This chain links TRBV6-5 with TRBJ2-7; D is unclear. Trimming removed 0 bases from V and 3 bases from J, with 12 bases in between. Germline CDR1 MNHEY, CDR2 SVGAGI. The CDR3 runs 15 residues. The CDR3 DNA reads TGTGCCAGCAGTTACTCTCGAGACACCTACTACGAGCAGTACTTC. Translation gives CASSYSRDTYYEQYF.

This chain connects TRBV6-5 to TRBJ2-3; possibly TRBD1 or TRBD2 for D (5 bases each). Per the germline V gene, CDR1 is MNHEY and CDR2 is SVGAGI. The CDR3 runs 14 residues. V was pared by 2 bases and J by 1 base, with 7 bases between. This CDR3 reads CASSYRDRTDTQYF. CDR3 bases: TGTGCCAGCAGTTACAGGGACCGCACAGATACGCAGTATTTT.

The rearrangement joins TRBV7-7 to TRBJ2-1; 7 bases line up with TRBD1. V shed 1 base and J 9 bases; nucleotides not matched to a gene: 9. This CDR3 comprises 15 residues. CDR1 SSHAT and CDR2 FNYEAQ come from the germline V gene (reference sequence). The CDR3 sequence is CASSLGQGPQSEQFF. In nucleotides, the CDR3 is TGTGCCAGCAGCTTAGGACAGGGACCCCAATCTGAGCAGTTCTTC.

This clone was detected once. The rearrangement uses TRBV12-3 or TRBV12-4 and TRBJ2-5, with D maybe TRBD2 (5 bases). Between the trimmed V and J ends, which lost 7 bases and 2 bases, there was a span of 11 bases. CDR3 length equals 13 residues. This CDR3 is CASTLGTQETQYF. For the CDR3, the DNA is TGTGCCAGCACACTAGGCACTCAAGAGACCCAGTACTTC.

This chain connects TRBV11-2 to TRBJ1-2, with TRBD1 as a possible D gene (5 bases). Deletions cut 1 base from V and 0 bases from J, with 15 bases between. Per the germline V gene, CDR1 is SGHAT and CDR2 is FQNNGV. The CDR3 length is 17 residues. CDR3 coding DNA: TGTGCCAGCAGCTTAGCTCAGGGTGCCCTTACTAACTATGGCTACACCTTC. Translating it yields CASSLAQGALTNYGYTF. Looking up the rest from reference TRBV11-2 and TRBJ1-2 gives the full variable domain: EAGVAQSPRYKIIEKRQSVAFWCNPISGHATLYWYQQILGQGPKLLIQFQNNGVVDDSQLPKDRFSAERLKGVDSTLKIQPAKLEDSAVYLCASSLAQGALTNYGYTFGSGTRLTVV.

This rearrangement joins TRBV9 to TRBJ2-5; D uncertain. The ends were cut back, 0 bases at V and 7 bases at J, with 10 bases in the middle. CDR1 SGDLS and CDR2 YYNGEE come from the germline V gene. The CDR3 loop spans 13 amino acids. The CDR3 region is CASSVGEDLTQYF. The CDR3 DNA reads TGTGCCAGCAGCGTAGGGGAAGATTTGACCCAGTACTTC.

The chain uses TRBV6-2 or TRBV6-3 and TRBJ2-7; TRBD2 is a possible D gene (6 bases). CDR1 MNHEY and CDR2 SVGEGT come from the germline V gene. V lost 4 bases and J lost 3, with 13 bases in between. This CDR3 is 14 amino acids long. The CDR3 region is CASSSQGRGYEQYF. The CDR3 region has the DNA TGTGCCAGCAGTTCTCAAGGGCGGGGCTACGAGCAGTACTTC.

V is TRBV5-1 and J is TRBJ1-1; weak D call: TRBD1 (5 bases). The CDR3 runs to 14 residues. V gave up 7 bases and J gave up 4 bases, with 17 bases separating them. In germline, CDR1 is SGHRS, CDR2 YFSETQ. CDR3 bases: TGCGCCAGCTCCCCCACGACAGCCTTCACTGAAGCTTTCTTT. It translates to CASSPTTAFTEAFF. The full variable domain, in which reference TRBV5-1 and TRBJ1-1 provide the parts outside the CDR3, is KAGVTQTPRYLIKTRGQQVTLSCSPISGHRSVSWYQQTPGQGLQFLFEYFSETQRNKGNFPGRFSGRQFSNSRSEMNVSTLELGDSALYLCASSPTTAFTEAFFGQGTRLTVV.